This T cell receptor (beta chain) was observed in a study of Ad26.COV2.S vaccination and SARS-CoV-2 variants. Assay: immunoSEQ multiplex PCR; the TCRdb copy retains only in-frame clones and omits some. The sample lists about 350,000 clones, about 91% seen once, with roughly 3.9% in the top ten. The V gene's germline CDR1 is SQVTM and CDR2 ANQGSEA. The CDR3 is 10 residues long. V was clipped by 3 bases and J by 3 bases, with 3 bases between them. V is TRBV29-1 and J is TRBJ2-7, with unresolved D. Material: peripheral blood, obtained after recovery from COVID-19. This TCR was recovered from a human donor who had recovered from COVID-19. CDR3 nucleotide sequence: TGCAGCGTTGAGGACTACGAGCAGTACTTC. This translates into CSVEDYEQYF.